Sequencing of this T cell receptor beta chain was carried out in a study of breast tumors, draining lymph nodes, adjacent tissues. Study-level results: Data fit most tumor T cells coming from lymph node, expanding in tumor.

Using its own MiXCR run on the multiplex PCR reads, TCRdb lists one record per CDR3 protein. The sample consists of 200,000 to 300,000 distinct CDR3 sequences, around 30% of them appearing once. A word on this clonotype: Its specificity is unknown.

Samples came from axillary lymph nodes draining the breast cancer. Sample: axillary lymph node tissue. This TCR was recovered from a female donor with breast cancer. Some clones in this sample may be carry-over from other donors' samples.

The CDR3 DNA reads TGTGCCAGTAGTATCTCTAGCGGGGCAGGTTCCTACGAGCAGTACTTC. Translated: CASSISSGAGSYEQYF. The chain combines TRBV19 with TRBJ2-7, with TRBD2 identical over 9 bases. Germline loops: CDR1 LNHDA, CDR2 SQIVND (reference sequence). The CDR3 length is 16 residues. V was pared by 3 bases and J by 1 base, with 7 bases of the junction left unmatched.